This TCR beta chain was sequenced during a study of cytomegalovirus exposure and HLA in healthy donors. Looking at the study overall: A prior study identified approximately 120 million unique TCR beta sequences from about 200 million T cells.

The PCR used 60 Vbeta and 13 Jbeta primers. The data were produced by immunoSEQ multiplex PCR, yet TCRdb's version contains in-frame clones alone and is incomplete. The sample yields around 210,000 clones, roughly 84% seen once. A note on this clone: Its antigen remains unknown.

Germline V gene data show CDR1 as PRHDT and CDR2 as FYEKMQ (reference sequence). The V gene lost 3 bases and the J gene lost 7 bases, with 9 bases spanning the gap. There are 12 residues in the CDR3. Overall study results and limits: On later analysis, the bulk of CMV-associated TCR beta chains appeared to be HLA-restricted.

The TCR was taken from a girl aged 2 to 10 in good health and CMV-seronegative. What was sequenced was PBMCs. This chain connects TRBV13 to TRBJ1-2; D call uncertain. The CDR3 reads CASSLESRGYTF. The CDR3 bases are TGTGCCAGCAGCTTGGAGTCTCGTGGCTACACCTTC.